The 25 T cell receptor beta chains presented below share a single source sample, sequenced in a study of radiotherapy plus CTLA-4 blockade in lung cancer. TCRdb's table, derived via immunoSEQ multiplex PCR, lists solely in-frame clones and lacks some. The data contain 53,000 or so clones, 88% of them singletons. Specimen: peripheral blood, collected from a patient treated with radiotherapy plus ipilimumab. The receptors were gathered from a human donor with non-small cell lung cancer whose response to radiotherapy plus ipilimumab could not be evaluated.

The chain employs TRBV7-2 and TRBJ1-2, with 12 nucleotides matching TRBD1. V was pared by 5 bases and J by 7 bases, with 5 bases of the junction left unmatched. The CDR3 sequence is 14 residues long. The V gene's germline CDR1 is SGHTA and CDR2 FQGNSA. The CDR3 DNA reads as TGTGCCAGCAGCCCCGGGACAGGGGGCCGTGGCTACACCTTC. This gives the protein CASSPGTGGRGYTF.

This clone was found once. In DNA form, the CDR3 reads TGTGCCTGGAGACCTGAGCGCTATCCCCTACGGGAGCAGTACTTC. It is translated as CAWRPERYPLREQYF. The chain employs TRBV30 and TRBJ2-7, with unresolved D. With 3 bases removed from V and 7 bases from J, the gap between germline ends came to 22 bases. CDR1 is GTSNPN, CDR2 SVGIG, per germline (reference sequence). This CDR3 is built from 15 residues. Drawing the rest from reference TRBV30 and TRBJ2-7, the complete variable domain is SQTIHQWPATLVQPVGSPLSLECTVEGTSNPNLYWYRQAAGRGLQLLFYSVGIGQISSEVPQNLSASRPQDRQFILSSKKLLLSDSGFYLCAWRPERYPLREQYFGPGTRLTVT.

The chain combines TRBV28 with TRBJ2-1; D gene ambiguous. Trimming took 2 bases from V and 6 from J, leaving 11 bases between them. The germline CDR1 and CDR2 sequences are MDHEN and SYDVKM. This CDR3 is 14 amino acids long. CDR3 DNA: TGTGCCAGCAGTTTACCCGTGGGCCTCAATGAGCAGTTCTTC. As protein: CASSLPVGLNEQFF.

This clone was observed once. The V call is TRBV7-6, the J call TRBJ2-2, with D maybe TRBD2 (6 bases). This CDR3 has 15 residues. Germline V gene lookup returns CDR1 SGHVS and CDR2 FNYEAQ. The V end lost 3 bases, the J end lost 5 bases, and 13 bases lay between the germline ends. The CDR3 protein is CASSFYAGSTGELFF. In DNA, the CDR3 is TGTGCCAGCAGCTTTTATGCGGGATCGACCGGGGAGCTGTTTTTT.

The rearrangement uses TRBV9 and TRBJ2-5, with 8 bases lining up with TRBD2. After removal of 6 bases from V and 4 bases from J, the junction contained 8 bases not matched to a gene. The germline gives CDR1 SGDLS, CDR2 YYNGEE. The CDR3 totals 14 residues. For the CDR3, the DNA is TGTGCCAGCAAGAGGGATAGCGGGACAGAGACCCAGTACTTC. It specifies CASKRDSGTETQYF.

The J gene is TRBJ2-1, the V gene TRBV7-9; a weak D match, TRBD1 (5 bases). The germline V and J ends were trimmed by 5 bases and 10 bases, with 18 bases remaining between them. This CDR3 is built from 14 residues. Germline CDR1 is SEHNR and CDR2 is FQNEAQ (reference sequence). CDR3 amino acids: CASSPRGRDGEQFF. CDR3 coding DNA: TGTGCCAGCAGCCCTAGGGGCAGGGATGGAGAGCAGTTCTTC.

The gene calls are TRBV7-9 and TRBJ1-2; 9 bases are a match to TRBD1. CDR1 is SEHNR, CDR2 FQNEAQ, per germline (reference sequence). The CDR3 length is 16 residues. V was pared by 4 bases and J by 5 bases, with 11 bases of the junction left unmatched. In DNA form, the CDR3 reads TGTGCCAGCAGCTCCCGGGACAGGGAAGTTGGATATGGCTACACCTTC. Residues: CASSSRDREVGYGYTF.

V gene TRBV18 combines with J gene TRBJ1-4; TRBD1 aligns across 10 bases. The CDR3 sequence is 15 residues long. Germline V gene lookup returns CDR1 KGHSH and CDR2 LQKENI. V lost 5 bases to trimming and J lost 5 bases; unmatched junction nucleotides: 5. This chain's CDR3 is CASSTTGQGNEKLFF. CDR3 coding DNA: TGTGCCAGCTCAACGACGGGACAGGGGAATGAAAAACTGTTTTTT.

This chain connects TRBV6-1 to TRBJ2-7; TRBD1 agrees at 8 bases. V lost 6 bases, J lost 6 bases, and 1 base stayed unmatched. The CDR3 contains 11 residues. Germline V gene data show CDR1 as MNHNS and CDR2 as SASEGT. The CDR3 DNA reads TGTGCCAGCAGGACAGGGGCCGAGCAGTACTTC. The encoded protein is CASRTGAEQYF.

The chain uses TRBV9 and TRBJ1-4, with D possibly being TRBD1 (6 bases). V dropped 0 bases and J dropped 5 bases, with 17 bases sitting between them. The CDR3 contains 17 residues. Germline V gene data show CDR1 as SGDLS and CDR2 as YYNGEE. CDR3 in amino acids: CASSVGLTGTPNEKLFF. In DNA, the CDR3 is TGTGCCAGCAGCGTAGGCCTAACCGGGACACCCAATGAAAAACTGTTTTTT.

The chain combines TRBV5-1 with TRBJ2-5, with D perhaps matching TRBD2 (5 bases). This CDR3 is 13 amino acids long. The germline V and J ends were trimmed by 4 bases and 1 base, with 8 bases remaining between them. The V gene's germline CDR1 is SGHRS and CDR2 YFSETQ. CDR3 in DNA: TGCGCCAGCAGCGGGGAGCTCCAAGAGACCCAGTACTTC. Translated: CASSGELQETQYF.

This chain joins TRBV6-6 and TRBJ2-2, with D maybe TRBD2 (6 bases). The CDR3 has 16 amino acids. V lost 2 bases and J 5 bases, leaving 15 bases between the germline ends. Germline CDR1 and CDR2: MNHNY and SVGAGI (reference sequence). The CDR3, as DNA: TGTGCCAGCAGTTACCCCCCCGGGAGTGTAACCGGGGAGCTGTTTTTT. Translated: CASSYPPGSVTGELFF.

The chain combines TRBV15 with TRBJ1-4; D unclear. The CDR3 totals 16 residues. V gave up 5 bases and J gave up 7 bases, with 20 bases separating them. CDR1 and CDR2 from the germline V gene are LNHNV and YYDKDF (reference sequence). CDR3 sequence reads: CATSVNRGGLGEKLFF. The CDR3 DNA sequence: TGTGCCACCAGCGTTAACCGTGGCGGATTGGGTGAAAAACTGTTTTTT.

CDR3 sequence reads: CASSWGQGVYEQYF. For the CDR3, the DNA is TGTGCCAGCAGTTGGGGACAGGGGGTCTACGAGCAGTACTTC. V gene TRBV2 combines with J gene TRBJ2-7; 11 nucleotides agree with TRBD1. This CDR3 comprises 14 residues. The V and J ends lost 5 bases and 3 bases, in that order; junction bases with no gene match: 3. Germline V gene lookup returns CDR1 SNHLY and CDR2 FYNNEI.

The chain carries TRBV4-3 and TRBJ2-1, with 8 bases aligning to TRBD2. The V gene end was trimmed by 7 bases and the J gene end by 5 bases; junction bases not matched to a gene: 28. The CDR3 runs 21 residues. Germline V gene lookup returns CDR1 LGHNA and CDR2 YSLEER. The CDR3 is CASKGDQCGGPSGSSNNEQFF. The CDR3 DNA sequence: TGCGCCAGCAAGGGGGACCAATGTGGGGGCCCGAGCGGGAGTTCGAACAATGAGCAGTTCTTC.

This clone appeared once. CDR3 loop: CASSLEAGNSPLHF. The CDR3 bases are TGCGCCAGCAGCTTGGAGGCAGGGAATTCACCCCTCCACTTT. This rearrangement joins TRBV5-1 to TRBJ1-6, with D perhaps matching TRBD1 (5 bases). The germline V gene has CDR1 SGHRS and CDR2 YFSETQ. V lost 0 bases and J lost 7, with 8 bases in between. The CDR3 contains 14 residues.

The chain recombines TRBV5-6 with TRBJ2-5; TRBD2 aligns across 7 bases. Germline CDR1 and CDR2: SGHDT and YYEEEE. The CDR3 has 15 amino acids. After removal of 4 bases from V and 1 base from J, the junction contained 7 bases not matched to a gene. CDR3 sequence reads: CASSPILAVQETQYF. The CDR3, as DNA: TGTGCCAGCAGCCCAATCCTAGCGGTCCAAGAGACCCAGTACTTC. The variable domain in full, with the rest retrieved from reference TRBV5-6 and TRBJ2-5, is DAGVTQSPTHLIKTRGQQVTLRCSPKSGHDTVSWYQQALGQGPQFIFQYYEEEERQRGNFPDRFSGHQFPNYSSELNVNALLLGDSALYLCASSPILAVQETQYFGPGTRLLVL.

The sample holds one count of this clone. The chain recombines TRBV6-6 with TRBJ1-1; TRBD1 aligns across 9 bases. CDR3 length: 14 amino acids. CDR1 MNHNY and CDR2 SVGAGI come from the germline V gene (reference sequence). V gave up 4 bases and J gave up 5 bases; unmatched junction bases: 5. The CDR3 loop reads CASSWGTGKTEAFF. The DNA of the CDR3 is TGTGCCAGCAGTTGGGGGACAGGGAAGACTGAAGCTTTCTTT.

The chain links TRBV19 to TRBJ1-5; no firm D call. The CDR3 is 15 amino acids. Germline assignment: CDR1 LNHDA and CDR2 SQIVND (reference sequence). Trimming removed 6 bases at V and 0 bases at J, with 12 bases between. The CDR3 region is CASSLTGYSNQPQHF. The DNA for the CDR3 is TGTGCCAGTAGCTTAACGGGTTATAGCAATCAGCCCCAGCATTTT.

CDR3 in amino acids: CASSLARSSGYEQYF. The CDR3 DNA is TGTGCCAGCAGCTTGGCCAGGTCTAGCGGCTACGAGCAGTACTTC. This chain links TRBV5-5 with TRBJ2-7, with TRBD2 matching over 7 bases. Germline V CDR1 and CDR2: SGHKS, YYEKEE (reference sequence). With V trimmed by 0 bases and J by 3 bases, 6 bases remained unmatched. The CDR3 loop spans 15 amino acids.

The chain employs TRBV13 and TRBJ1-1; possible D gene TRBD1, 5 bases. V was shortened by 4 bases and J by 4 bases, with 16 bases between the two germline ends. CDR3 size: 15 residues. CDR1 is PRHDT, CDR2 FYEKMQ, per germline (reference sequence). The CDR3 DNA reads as TGTGCCAGCAGCTCAAGACTTCGGGGGGGCACTGAAGCTTTCTTT. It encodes CASSSRLRGGTEAFF.

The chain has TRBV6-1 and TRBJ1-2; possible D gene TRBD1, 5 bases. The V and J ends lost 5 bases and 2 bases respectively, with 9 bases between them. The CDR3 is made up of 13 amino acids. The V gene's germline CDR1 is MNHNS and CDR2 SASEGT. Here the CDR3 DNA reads TGTGCCAGCAGTTGGGACTCGAACTATGGCTACACCTTC. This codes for CASSWDSNYGYTF.

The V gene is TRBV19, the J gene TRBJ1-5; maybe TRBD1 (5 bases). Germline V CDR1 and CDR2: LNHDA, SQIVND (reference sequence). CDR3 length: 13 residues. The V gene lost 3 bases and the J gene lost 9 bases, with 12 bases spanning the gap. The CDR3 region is CASSMNSGGPQHF. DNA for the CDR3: TGTGCCAGTAGTATGAACAGCGGGGGGCCCCAGCATTTT.

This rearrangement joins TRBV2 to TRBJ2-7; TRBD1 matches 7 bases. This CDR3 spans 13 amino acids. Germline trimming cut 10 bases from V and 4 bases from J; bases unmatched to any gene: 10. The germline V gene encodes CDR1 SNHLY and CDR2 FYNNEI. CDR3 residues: CATTTGSRYEQYF. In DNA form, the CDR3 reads TGTGCCACTACGACAGGGAGTCGGTACGAGCAGTACTTC.

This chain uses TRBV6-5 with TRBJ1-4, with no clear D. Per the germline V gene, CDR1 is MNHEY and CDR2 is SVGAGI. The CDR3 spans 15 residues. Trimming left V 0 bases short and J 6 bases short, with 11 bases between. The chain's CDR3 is CASSYSRGMHEKLFF. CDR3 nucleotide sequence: TGTGCCAGCAGTTACTCTCGAGGGATGCATGAAAAACTGTTTTTT.